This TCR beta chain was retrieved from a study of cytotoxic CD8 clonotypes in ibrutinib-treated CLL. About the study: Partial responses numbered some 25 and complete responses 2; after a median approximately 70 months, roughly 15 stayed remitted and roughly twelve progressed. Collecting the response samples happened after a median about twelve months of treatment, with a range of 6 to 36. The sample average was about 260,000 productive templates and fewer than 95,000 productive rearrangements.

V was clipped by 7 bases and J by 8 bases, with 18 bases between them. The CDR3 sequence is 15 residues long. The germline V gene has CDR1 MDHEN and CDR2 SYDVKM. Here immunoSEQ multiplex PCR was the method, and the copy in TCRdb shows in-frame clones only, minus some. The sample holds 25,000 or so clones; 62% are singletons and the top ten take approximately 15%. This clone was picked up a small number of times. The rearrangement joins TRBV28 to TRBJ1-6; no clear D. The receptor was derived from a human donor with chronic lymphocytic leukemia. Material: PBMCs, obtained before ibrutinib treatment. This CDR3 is CASTRMGGRYSPLHF. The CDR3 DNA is TGTGCCAGCACCCGGATGGGAGGGCGATATTCACCCCTCCACTTT.